What follows describes a single TCR beta chain. Antigen specificity is unknown. Here immunoSEQ multiplex PCR was the method, and the copy in TCRdb shows in-frame clones only, minus some. The sample records over 100,000 clones, more than 75% being singletons. The data originate from a study of T cell responses to AZD1222 COVID-19 vaccine. Study outcomes and limitations: Compared with day 0, the breadth and depth of the Spike-specific TCR repertoire rose significantly after two doses of AZD1222.

The CDR3 is 13 amino acids. Germline V gene sequence: CDR1 SGDLS, CDR2 YYNGEE. V was trimmed by 5 bases and J by 5 bases, leaving 10 bases between them. The sample in question was peripheral blood, obtained 28 days after the second AZD1222 dose. This TCR was recovered from an adult who received the AZD1222 COVID-19 vaccine. The chain joins TRBV9 to TRBJ1-4; maybe TRBD1 (5 bases). The CDR3 spells CASSEGPNEKLFF. In nucleotides, the CDR3 is TGTGCCAGCAGTGAGGGACCGAATGAAAAACTGTTTTTT.